This entry is about one TCR beta chain. Trimming removed 8 bases at V and 2 bases at J, with 10 bases between. Germline V lookup: CDR1 WSHSY, CDR2 SAAADI. This CDR3 has 12 amino acids. The sample comes from a study of blood T cell repertoires in COVID-19. Turning to the study itself: Whether acute or convalescent, the COVID-19 samples came from the United States, Italy and Spain. In each case, the material was cDNA or gDNA derived from T cells, B-cell-depleted T cells, or PBMCs.

Data came from immunoSEQ multiplex PCR; TCRdb stores just in-frame clones and leaves some out. The sample carries roughly 220,000 clones, roughly 90% recorded once. Sample: PBMCs or T cells enriched from blood (not recorded which). The rearrangement uses TRBV10-2 and TRBJ2-7; the D is unclear. The receptor was isolated from a young man who had been exposed to COVID-19. CDR3 nucleotides: TGCGCCAGCCAAGACGGAGCCTACGAGCAGTACTTC. It yields the protein CASQDGAYEQYF.